Listed here are 20 T cell receptor beta chains from one sample, sequenced in a study of blood T cell repertoires in COVID-19. Repertoires were generated with immunoSEQ multiplex PCR, while TCRdb's copy carries only in-frame clones and drops some. Found here are some 37,000 clones, about 88% of them singletons; the top ten hold more than 15%. The sequencing input was peripheral blood. These receptors came from a man aged 45-65 years in a cohort sampled during active COVID-19.

This rearrangement joins TRBV27 to TRBJ2-2, with 7 bases identical to TRBD1. CDR3 size: 16 residues. From germline, CDR1 is MNHEY and CDR2 SMNVEV (reference sequence). After removal of 3 bases from V and 0 bases from J, the junction contained 4 bases not matched to a gene. CDR3 amino acids: CASSFQGDANTGELFF. In DNA, the CDR3 is TGTGCCAGCAGTTTTCAGGGGGACGCGAACACCGGGGAGCTGTTTTTT.

This clone was detected once. The chain recombines TRBV29-1 with TRBJ1-2; the match to TRBD1 covers 7 bases. The junction had 24 bases not matched to a gene; V was cut back by 6 bases and J by 5 bases. The CDR3 spans 18 residues. Germline V gene sequence: CDR1 SQVTM, CDR2 ANQGSEA. The CDR3 sequence: CSVKNRRMPTGSWYGYTF. The CDR3 DNA follows: TGCAGCGTGAAGAATAGAAGGATGCCGACAGGGAGTTGGTATGGCTACACCTTC.

In its sample, this clone was seen once. The gene calls are TRBV7-2 and TRBJ2-7, with 12 nucleotides matching TRBD1. CDR1 is SGHTA, CDR2 FQGNSA, per germline. There are 17 residues in the CDR3. V was pared by 5 bases and J by 6 bases, with 14 bases of the junction left unmatched. This CDR3 is CASSPNPGQGAWGEQYF. The CDR3 DNA follows: TGTGCCAGCAGCCCCAATCCGGGACAGGGGGCTTGGGGCGAGCAGTACTTC.

The genes are TRBV4-1 and TRBJ2-5; possibly TRBD2 for D (5 bases). V was pared by 4 bases and J by 5 bases, with 14 bases between. Per the germline V gene, CDR1 is MGHRA and CDR2 is YSYEKL. This CDR3 spans 14 amino acids. CDR3 nucleotide sequence: TGCGCCAGCAGCCCCGATCGGGGAATGGAGACCCAGTACTTC. Encoded protein: CASSPDRGMETQYF.

This chain links TRBV6-6 with TRBJ2-2; TRBD1 might be the D (6 bases). Germline V gives CDR1 MNHNY, CDR2 SVGAGI (reference sequence). The V end was cut by 6 bases, the J end by 6 bases, with 11 bases between. There are 13 residues in the CDR3. In DNA, the CDR3 is TGTGCCAGCAGACCACCAGGGGCCGGGGAGCTGTTTTTT. It translates to CASRPPGAGELFF.

V and J are TRBV5-8 and TRBJ2-4; 13 nucleotides align to TRBD2. Germline V gives CDR1 SGHTS, CDR2 YDEGEE. J lost 1 base, V lost 0 bases, and 10 bases had no gene match. This CDR3 has 20 amino acids. CDR3 bases: TGTGCCAGCAGCTTGGAGGGGTCAGGACTAGCGGGAGTGGCCAAAAACATTCAGTACTTC. It is translated as CASSLEGSGLAGVAKNIQYF.

A single count supports this clone. The chain has TRBV5-1 and TRBJ1-1, with a tentative D call TRBD1 (6 bases). The CDR3 loop spans 17 amino acids. Germline lookup yields CDR1 SGHRS and CDR2 YFSETQ. Trimming took off 4 bases at V and 0 bases at J, with 19 bases between the two ends. CDR3 DNA: TGCGCCAGCAGCGCCCAGGGCGGGGGCGTATTGAACACTGAAGCTTTCTTT. Its protein product is CASSAQGGGVLNTEAFF.

As DNA, the CDR3 is TGCGCCAGCACCCGGGAGCGGGCGAGCTCCTACGAGCAGTACGTC. As protein: CASTRERASSYEQYV. The chain has TRBV10-2 and TRBJ2-7; D possibly corresponds to TRBD2 (6 bases). This CDR3 is built from 15 residues. V lost 7 bases to trimming and J lost 0 bases, with 16 bases between them. CDR1 and CDR2 (germline): WSHSY, SAAADI.

The chain combines TRBV3-1 (or the pseudogene TRBV3-2) with TRBJ2-3, with a tentative D call TRBD2 (6 bases). Germline assignment: CDR1 LGHDT and CDR2 YNNKEL (reference sequence). CDR3 length: 13 residues. Trimming cost V 6 bases and J 4 bases, with 11 bases left between them. The CDR3 sequence: CASSFGGADTQYF. CDR3 coding DNA: TGTGCCAGCAGTTTCGGGGGTGCAGATACGCAGTATTTT.

The V and J genes are TRBV5-1 and TRBJ1-1; 9 positions agree with TRBD1. Unmatched junction bases numbered 5, after V lost 4 bases and J lost 4 bases. The CDR3 runs to 14 residues. CDR1 and CDR2 (germline): SGHRS, YFSETQ. The CDR3 spells CASSKDRGGTEAFF. CDR3 DNA sequence: TGCGCCAGCAGCAAGGACAGGGGAGGCACTGAAGCTTTCTTT.

The chain carries TRBV6-2 or TRBV6-3 and TRBJ1-2, with TRBD1 identical over 8 bases. Germline V gene sequence: CDR1 MNHEY, CDR2 SVGEGT. This CDR3 has 12 residues. V trimming: 4 bases; J trimming: 7 bases; junction bases outside the gene matches: 2. The CDR3 protein is CASSSGGRGYTF. In nucleotides, the CDR3 is TGTGCCAGCAGTTCAGGGGGCCGTGGCTACACCTTC.

The V and J genes are TRBV18 and TRBJ2-5; D is unclear. Germline CDR1 and CDR2: KGHSH and LQKENI. Trimming pared 3 bases from V and 0 bases from J, leaving 5 bases between. This CDR3 contains 13 residues. Written as DNA, the CDR3 is TGTGCCAGCTCACCTCCTAACCAAGAGACCCAGTACTTC. Residues: CASSPPNQETQYF.

The chain joins TRBV3-1 (or the pseudogene TRBV3-2) to TRBJ2-3, with 8 bases matching TRBD2. The CDR3 contains 21 residues. Trimming removed 2 bases from V and 1 base from J; junction bases left unmatched: 20. Germline-derived CDR1 and CDR2 are LGHDT and YNNKEL (reference sequence). The CDR3 loop is CASSQSIPTSVIAVGTDTQYF. The DNA for the CDR3 is TGTGCCAGCAGCCAATCGATACCGACTAGCGTGATAGCGGTGGGCACAGATACGCAGTATTTT.

The chain combines TRBV27 with TRBJ1-6; unclear D gene. The CDR3 is made up of 14 amino acids. Trimming removed 3 bases from V and 12 bases from J, with 15 bases in between. Germline assignment: CDR1 MNHEY and CDR2 SMNVEV (reference sequence). CDR3 in amino acids: CASSLSGAPRPLHF. CDR3 DNA: TGTGCCAGCAGTTTGTCAGGTGCCCCACGACCCCTCCACTTT.

The CDR3 sequence: CASSEGRGSETQYF. The CDR3 nucleotides are TGTGCCAGCAGCGAAGGACGGGGTTCAGAGACCCAGTACTTC. The V gene is TRBV6-4, the J gene TRBJ2-5; maybe TRBD2 (5 bases). The CDR3 consists of 14 residues. V shed 6 bases and J shed 4 bases, with 15 bases lying between them. Germline CDR1 MRHNA, CDR2 SNTAGT.

This sequence joins TRBV2 and TRBJ2-1; 7 bases map to TRBD2. The CDR3 consists of 15 residues. Per germline, CDR1 SNHLY and CDR2 FYNNEI. The V gene end was trimmed by 5 bases and the J gene end by 7 bases; junction bases not matched to a gene: 11. In DNA, the CDR3 is TGTGCCAGCAGTATAGTAGGGGAGGGGATGAATGAGCAGTTCTTC. It encodes CASSIVGEGMNEQFF.

The count of this clone is one. The rearrangement uses TRBV7-8 and TRBJ2-2; 10 bases are a match to TRBD2. Germline loops: CDR1 SGHVS, CDR2 FQNEAQ. This CDR3 comprises 16 residues. V gave up 10 bases and J gave up 0 bases; unmatched junction bases: 8. In nucleotides, the CDR3 is TGTGCCACAGGGGCTAGCGGGAGTACGAACACCGGGGAGCTGTTTTTT. Amino acid sequence: CATGASGSTNTGELFF.

This chain joins TRBV4-1 and TRBJ2-7; 8 bases are a match to TRBD1. V gave up 2 bases and J gave up 4 bases; unmatched junction bases: 7. The CDR3 sequence is 15 residues long. In germline, CDR1 is MGHRA, CDR2 YSYEKL. CDR3 nucleotides: TGCGCCAGCAGCCAAAAACGACAGGGGAGTTACGAGCAGTACTTC. It encodes CASSQKRQGSYEQYF.

The chain couples TRBV30 to TRBJ2-1; maybe TRBD2 (6 bases). V was clipped by 8 bases and J by 7 bases, with 18 bases between them. The CDR3 covers 13 residues. Germline V lookup: CDR1 GTSNPN, CDR2 SVGIG (reference sequence). CDR3 nucleotides: TGTGCCGGGCAGGAGGGTTCGGCTAATGAGCAGTTCTTC. Residues: CAGQEGSANEQFF.

V gene TRBV10-3 combines with J gene TRBJ1-1; no definite D call. Trimming took 6 bases from V and 6 from J, leaving 14 bases between them. The CDR3 is made up of 13 amino acids. Germline V lookup: CDR1 ENHRY, CDR2 SYGVKD. The CDR3 DNA reads TGTGCCATCAGAATGAGCGGGGTTGCTGAAGCTTTCTTT. Its protein is CAIRMSGVAEAFF.